These 15 T cell receptor beta chains were all obtained from the same sample, sequenced in a study of blood T cell repertoires in COVID-19. Using immunoSEQ multiplex PCR, the repertoire was profiled, and TCRdb retains in-frame clones only, with some absent. The sample lists about 180,000 clones, about 81% occurring once. Specimen: peripheral blood. The receptors originated from a woman of 80 years or more with COVID-19, enrolled during active disease.

This clone came up many times. V usage is TRBV14 and J usage is TRBJ2-3; TRBD2 aligns across 12 bases. The CDR3 covers 17 residues. Germline V gives CDR1 SGHDN, CDR2 FVKESK. The trim removed 1 base at V and 4 bases at J, leaving 6 bases unmatched. The CDR3 reads CASSQVGLAGSSDTQYF. DNA for the CDR3: TGTGCCAGCAGCCAAGTGGGACTAGCGGGCTCTTCAGATACGCAGTATTTT.

The CDR3 sequence is CSVEAGGGYGYTF. CDR3 nucleotide sequence: TGCAGCGTTGAGGCCGGGGGGGGCTATGGCTACACCTTC. The chain carries TRBV29-1 and TRBJ1-2; D is possibly TRBD1 (5 bases). Germline V gene sequence: CDR1 SQVTM, CDR2 ANQGSEA. Between the trimmed V and J ends, which lost 3 bases and 4 bases, there was a span of 12 bases. The CDR3 is 13 amino acids.

This chain links TRBV18 with TRBJ2-5, with no clear D. Trimming took 3 bases from V and 2 from J, leaving 7 bases between them. CDR3 length: 13 residues. Germline V CDR1 and CDR2: KGHSH, LQKENI. The CDR3 sequence: CASSPTVQETQYF. CDR3 sequence (DNA): TGTGCCAGCTCACCCACAGTTCAAGAGACCCAGTACTTC.

In this sample, this clone turned up a few times. The junction shows a germline mismatch at one end, possibly a read error. The chain carries TRBV5-8 and TRBJ2-5; D is uncertain. The germline V gene encodes CDR1 SGHTS and CDR2 YDEGEE. This CDR3 has 11 residues. The CDR3: CASSLVESQYF. Here the CDR3 DNA reads TGTGCCAGCAGCTTGGTGGAGAGCCAGTACTTC. Together with reference TRBV5-8 and TRBJ2-5, the CDR3 gives the full variable domain: EAGVTQSPTHLIKTRGQQATLRCSPISGHTSVYWYQQALGLGLQFLLWYDEGEERNRGNFPPRFSGRQFPNYSSELNVNALELEDSALYLCASSLVESQYFGPGTRLLVL.

The V and J genes are TRBV2 and TRBJ1-2, with TRBD1 matching over 7 bases. The CDR3 sequence is 15 residues long. The germline CDR1 and CDR2 sequences are SNHLY and FYNNEI. The V gene end was trimmed by 5 bases and the J gene end by 4 bases; junction bases not matched to a gene: 10. The CDR3 sequence: CASSPDRSSLYGYTF. CDR3 nucleotides: TGTGCCAGCAGTCCGGACAGGTCCTCCCTCTATGGCTACACCTTC.

The genes are TRBV6-5 and TRBJ1-5, with D perhaps TRBD1 (6 bases). The CDR3 spans 15 residues. CDR1 and CDR2 (germline): MNHEY, SVGAGI. Between the trimmed V and J ends, which lost 6 bases and 0 bases, there was a span of 12 bases. The CDR3 DNA reads as TGTGCCAGCAGATACGGACAGTATAGCAATCAGCCCCAGCATTTT. It is translated as CASRYGQYSNQPQHF.

This clone was seen only a few times. CDR3 sequence: CASSLASGTNTGELFF. CDR3 nucleotide sequence: TGTGCCAGCAGTCTCGCTAGCGGGACTAACACCGGGGAGCTGTTTTTT. The V and J genes are TRBV6-6 and TRBJ2-2; 9 positions match TRBD2. The CDR3 consists of 16 residues. Germline trimming cut 5 bases from V and 2 bases from J; bases unmatched to any gene: 6. Germline loops: CDR1 MNHNY, CDR2 SVGAGI (reference sequence).

The sample holds one count of this clone. The gene calls are TRBV19 and TRBJ1-5; tentative D call: TRBD1 (5 bases). Per germline, CDR1 LNHDA and CDR2 SQIVND (reference sequence). The CDR3 runs 13 residues. V was clipped by 5 bases and J by 3 bases, with 8 bases between them. Here the CDR3 DNA reads TGTGCCAGTAGTCTGACAGCCAATCAGCCCCAGCATTTT. Its protein is CASSLTANQPQHF.

The chain employs TRBV5-8 and TRBJ2-5, with 10 nucleotides matching TRBD1. Germline assignment: CDR1 SGHTS and CDR2 YDEGEE. The length of the CDR3 is 15 residues. V lost 0 bases and J lost 1; bases outside the gene matches: 0. In nucleotides, the CDR3 is TGTGCCAGCAGCTTGGGGACAGGGGGCCAAGAGACCCAGTACTTC. Residues: CASSLGTGGQETQYF.

This clone was counted at least ten times. CDR3 region: CASSPLSDQYF. The CDR3 DNA is TGTGCCAGCAGCCCCTTGAGTGACCAGTACTTC. V usage is TRBV7-2 and J usage is TRBJ2-5; D is unresolved. Germline CDR1 is SGHTA and CDR2 is FQGNSA. V was trimmed by 5 bases and J by 10 bases, leaving 11 bases between them. This CDR3 comprises 11 residues.

The chain carries TRBV5-6 and TRBJ1-2; no firm D call. The CDR3 runs to 15 residues. Trimming removed 0 bases at V and 7 bases at J, with 16 bases between. In germline, CDR1 is SGHDT, CDR2 YYEEEE. The CDR3 nucleotides read TGTGCCAGCAGCTTGGCCTTCGCGGGCAGCATTGGCTACACCTTC. Its translation: CASSLAFAGSIGYTF.

This clone was seen a single time. The V call is TRBV21-1, the J call TRBJ2-1; TRBD2, the table's D call, lacks a check against the DNA. TRBV21-1 is given as a pseudogene. CDR3 length: 19 amino acids. DNA of the CDR3: TGTGCCAGCAGGACCCCGGGGACTTCAACACCGCGGTCCTACAATGAGCAGTTCTTC. Translated, it gives CASRTPGTSTPRSYNEQFF.

This chain uses TRBV18 with TRBJ2-3; 14 nucleotides match TRBD2. With 3 bases clipped from V and 2 bases from J, the junction kept 16 bases outside the gene matches. The CDR3 spans 21 residues. Germline CDR1 and CDR2: KGHSH and LQKENI. Here the CDR3 reads CASSPLRGIGLAGGDTDTQYF. CDR3 in DNA: TGTGCCAGCTCACCTCTAAGGGGTATTGGACTAGCGGGAGGCGACACAGATACGCAGTATTTT.

This sequence joins TRBV6-2 or TRBV6-3 and TRBJ1-2, with 7 bases matching TRBD1. The CDR3 runs to 12 residues. The J segment lost 7 bases and the V segment lost 5 bases, leaving 4 bases of the junction unmatched. Germline loops: CDR1 MNHEY, CDR2 SVGEGT. CDR3 region: CASSPRQGGYTF. The CDR3 DNA is TGTGCCAGCAGTCCCCGACAGGGTGGCTACACCTTC.

This chain links TRBV6-6 with TRBJ2-3, with a tentative D call TRBD2 (6 bases). Germline values: CDR1 MNHNY, CDR2 SVGAGI (reference sequence). The CDR3 is made up of 14 amino acids. With 7 bases removed from V and 3 bases from J, the gap between germline ends came to 14 bases. DNA of the CDR3: TGTGCCAGCACCTTGGAGGGGTATACAGATACGCAGTATTTT. It yields the protein CASTLEGYTDTQYF.